The 7 T cell receptor beta chains given below trace back to one sample, sequenced in a study of blood T cells in healthy people across ages. Alongside a J-beta primer mix, a sample-barcoded 5' primer served in a second PCR lasting about 7 to 12 cycles. TCRdb reprocessed the 5' RACE reads with MiXCR, giving one entry per CDR3 protein. The sample carries under 1,000,000 distinct CDR3 sequences, around 45% recorded once. Material for sequencing was blood. The receptors shown here come from a man aged 80 or over in good health.

This clonotype was counted between two and nine times. This sequence joins TRBV30 and TRBJ2-5; D unresolved. There are 12 residues in the CDR3. Germline V lookup: CDR1 GTSNPN, CDR2 SVGIG (reference sequence). V shed 2 bases and J shed 5 bases, with 9 bases lying between them. The CDR3 protein is CAWSIQVETQYF. The CDR3 region has the DNA TGTGCCTGGAGTATCCAGGTGGAGACCCAGTACTTC.

In DNA, the CDR3 is TGTGCCAGCAGCCAAGGAGCGGGAGGGCTCTATGAGCAGTTCTTC. It specifies CASSQGAGGLYEQFF. The J gene is TRBJ2-1, the V gene TRBV6-2 or TRBV6-3, with 10 bases matching TRBD2. The V segment lost 6 bases and the J segment 8 bases; nucleotides outside the gene matches: 10. CDR1 is MNHEY and CDR2 is SVGEGT in the germline V gene. The CDR3 is made up of 15 amino acids.

V gene TRBV30 combines with J gene TRBJ1-2; 7 bases line up with TRBD1. Trimming removed 3 bases from V and 2 bases from J; junction bases left unmatched: 6. CDR1 and CDR2 (germline): GTSNPN, SVGIG (reference sequence). The CDR3 extends over 14 amino acids. The CDR3 DNA follows: TGTGCCTGGAGCACAGGGGTATTGAACTATGGCTACACCTTC. Residues: CAWSTGVLNYGYTF.

The CDR3 DNA is TGTGCCAGCAGCCCCTTGGACGATATTGAAGCTTTCTTT. The encoded protein is CASSPLDDIEAFF. J is TRBJ1-1 and V is TRBV7-9; D is uncertain. The germline CDR1 and CDR2 sequences are SEHNR and FQNEAQ (reference sequence). V dropped 5 bases and J dropped 7 bases, with 14 bases sitting between them. CDR3 size: 13 residues.

Of note for this clonotype: This may come from a read error, since a much larger clone is one base off. The V and J genes are TRBV27 and TRBJ1-2; D remains unclear. The germline gives CDR1 MNHEY, CDR2 SMNVEV (reference sequence). Deletions cut 6 bases from V and 7 bases from J, with 15 bases between. CDR3 size: 13 residues. CDR3 nucleotide sequence: TGTGCCAGCAGCTTGAGTCAGGCAGCTGGCTACACCTTC. Its protein product is CASSLSQAAGYTF.

The chain carries TRBV5-1 and TRBJ2-1; D is possibly TRBD2 (6 bases). CDR1 SGHRS and CDR2 YFSETQ come from the germline V gene. This CDR3 comprises 15 residues. The germline V and J ends were trimmed by 0 bases and 7 bases, with 14 bases remaining between them. The CDR3 region is CASSLGANGSNEQFF. CDR3 in DNA: TGCGCCAGCAGCTTGGGGGCTAACGGGAGTAATGAGCAGTTCTTC.

The chain joins TRBV29-1 to TRBJ2-7, with D maybe TRBD2 (6 bases). V shed 7 bases and J shed 10 bases, with 20 bases lying between them. Germline V CDR1 and CDR2: SQVTM, ANQGSEA. This CDR3 comprises 12 residues. The CDR3 nucleotides are TGCAGCGCTCGGGAGCCTCGAGAGGCCCAGTACTTC. Its protein product is CSAREPREAQYF.